The entry that follows covers one T cell receptor (beta chain) sequence. These data are taken from a study of blood T cell repertoires in COVID-19. Study-wide context: The United States, Italy and Spain were the sources of the acute and convalescent COVID-19 samples. PBMCs, B-cell-depleted T cells, or T cells provided the cDNA or gDNA that made up the material.

After removal of 7 bases from V and 3 bases from J, the junction contained 6 bases not matched to a gene. Germline assignment: CDR1 SGHTA and CDR2 FQGNSA. The CDR3 extends over 14 amino acids. Study processing details: How many nucleated cells were present was estimated from reference gene primer amplification. Using immunoSEQ multiplex PCR, the repertoire was profiled, and TCRdb retains in-frame clones only, with some absent. V and J calls and clone size are those listed in that table; D and trimming were worked out from the DNA. The sample lists around 170,000 clones, more than 65% occurring once. Sequencing used peripheral blood. The chain recombines TRBV7-2 with TRBJ2-7, with TRBD1 matching over 10 bases. The TCR comes from a woman older than 75 with acute or convalescent COVID-19. The CDR3 nucleotides are TGTGCCAGCACACCGGGACAGGGGATCTACGAGCAGTACTTC. The encoded protein is CASTPGQGIYEQYF.